A single sample gave rise to the 23 T cell receptor beta chains below, sequenced in a study of control samples from healthy donors and cancer patients. TCRdb keeps only in-frame clones here, not all; method: immunoSEQ multiplex PCR. This sample has 78,000 or so clones, with about 90% found just once. The source material was blood. The receptors come from a woman aged 45 to 65 in good health.

J is TRBJ2-3 and V is TRBV24-1; 10 positions agree with TRBD2. V gave up 1 base and J gave up 3 bases; unmatched junction bases: 6. The length of the CDR3 is 17 residues. Germline assignment: CDR1 KGHDR and CDR2 SFDVKD. The CDR3 reads CATSDFYSGRRTDTQYF. The CDR3 coding sequence is TGTGCCACCAGTGATTTTTATAGCGGGAGGAGGACAGATACGCAGTATTTT.

The rearrangement links TRBV7-2 to TRBJ1-2, with 7 bases lining up with TRBD1. Germline lookup yields CDR1 SGHTA and CDR2 FQGNSA. This CDR3 has 16 amino acids. The V and J ends lost 1 base and 0 bases, in that order; junction bases with no gene match: 5. CDR3 DNA: TGTGCCAGCAGCTTAGACAGGGGAAGGGCTAACTATGGCTACACCTTC. Translating it yields CASSLDRGRANYGYTF.

This chain joins TRBV7-8 and TRBJ1-4; 7 positions agree with TRBD1. V was pared by 5 bases and J by 3 bases, with 6 bases of the junction left unmatched. CDR1 is SGHVS and CDR2 is FQNEAQ in the germline V gene. The CDR3 loop spans 15 amino acids. In DNA form, the CDR3 reads TGTGCCAGCAGCACAAGGACAGGCTCTAATGAAAAACTGTTTTTT. This codes for CASSTRTGSNEKLFF.

This clone was detected only a few times. The chain carries TRBV3-1 (or the pseudogene TRBV3-2) and TRBJ1-1; weak D call: TRBD1 (6 bases). The CDR3 contains 17 residues. V was shortened by 4 bases and J by 1 base, with 19 bases between the two germline ends. CDR1 is LGHDT, CDR2 YNNKEL, per germline (reference sequence). Here the CDR3 DNA reads TGTGCCAGCAGCCCTTCCGGGACACGGATTAGGAACACTGAAGCTTTCTTT. Residues: CASSPSGTRIRNTEAFF.

The J gene is TRBJ2-7, the V gene TRBV15; a weak D match, TRBD2 (6 bases). The V and J ends lost 1 base and 3 bases respectively, with 10 bases between them. CDR3 length: 14 residues. Germline V gene data show CDR1 as LNHNV and CDR2 as YYDKDF (reference sequence). CDR3 protein: CATSRVMGGYEQYF. Here the CDR3 DNA reads TGTGCCACCAGCAGAGTGATGGGGGGCTACGAGCAGTACTTC.

This clone was detected only once. The V gene is TRBV7-9, the J gene TRBJ2-7, with a weak D call TRBD2 (6 bases). This CDR3 comprises 13 residues. Germline V gene sequence: CDR1 SEHNR, CDR2 FQNEAQ (reference sequence). The V end lost 0 bases, the J end lost 3 bases, and 6 bases lay between the germline ends. This CDR3 reads CASSLAGLYEQYF. The CDR3 DNA is TGTGCCAGCAGCTTAGCGGGACTCTACGAGCAGTACTTC.

The chain recombines TRBV5-6 with TRBJ2-7; 12 bases align to TRBD1. V shed 3 bases and J 4 bases; nucleotides not matched to a gene: 8. CDR1 and CDR2 from the germline V gene are SGHDT and YYEEEE. The CDR3 extends over 16 amino acids. The CDR3 region is CASSSLGQGAEYEQYF. DNA for the CDR3: TGTGCCAGCAGCTCCCTGGGACAGGGGGCGGAATACGAGCAGTACTTC. Using reference TRBV5-6 and TRBJ2-7 for the parts outside the CDR3, the full variable domain is DAGVTQSPTHLIKTRGQQVTLRCSPKSGHDTVSWYQQALGQGPQFIFQYYEEEERQRGNFPDRFSGHQFPNYSSELNVNALLLGDSALYLCASSSLGQGAEYEQYFGPGTRLTVT.

This sequence joins TRBV3-1 (or the pseudogene TRBV3-2) and TRBJ2-7; perhaps TRBD2 as D (5 bases). CDR1 and CDR2 from the germline V gene are LGHDT and YNNKEL (reference sequence). This CDR3 has 16 residues. Trimming took 1 base from V and 0 from J, leaving 13 bases between them. The CDR3 region has the DNA TGTGCCAGCAGCCAAGGCGGGCGTTCAAGCTCCTACGAGCAGTACTTC. This gives the protein CASSQGGRSSSYEQYF.

The V and J genes are TRBV27 and TRBJ2-1; unclear D gene. The V gene lost 0 bases and the J gene lost 2 bases, with 14 bases spanning the gap. This CDR3 contains 17 residues. Germline values: CDR1 MNHEY, CDR2 SMNVEV (reference sequence). CDR3: CASSLSAPTNPYNEQFF. CDR3 bases: TGTGCCAGCAGTTTATCTGCCCCGACAAACCCCTACAATGAGCAGTTCTTC.

This chain links TRBV7-3 with TRBJ1-1, with D hard to call. Germline assignment: CDR1 SGHTA and CDR2 FQGTGA. The CDR3 extends over 14 amino acids. The V end was cut by 0 bases, the J end by 3 bases, with 8 bases between. CDR3 sequence: CASSLTSGDTEAFF. The DNA for the CDR3 is TGTGCCAGCAGCTTAACGTCTGGGGACACTGAAGCTTTCTTT.

V and J are TRBV12-3 or TRBV12-4 and TRBJ1-1, with unresolved D. The V end lost 0 bases, the J end lost 2 bases, and 1 base lay between the germline ends. The CDR3 length is 12 residues. The CDR3 region is CASSLANTEAFF. The CDR3 coding sequence is TGTGCCAGCAGTTTAGCCAACACTGAAGCTTTCTTT.

The rearrangement uses TRBV5-1 and TRBJ2-3, with TRBD2 matching over 7 bases. J lost 1 base, V lost 4 bases, and 6 bases had no gene match. Germline CDR1 reads SGHRS; CDR2 reads YFSETQ. The CDR3 loop spans 15 amino acids. The CDR3 reads CASSPSGGGTDTQYF. CDR3 nucleotides: TGCGCCAGCAGCCCCTCGGGAGGCGGCACAGATACGCAGTATTTT.

The chain joins TRBV4-1 to TRBJ1-1; 7 nucleotides agree with TRBD1. Germline V gene lookup returns CDR1 MGHRA and CDR2 YSYEKL. This CDR3 has 17 amino acids. Trimming at V came to 1 base and at J to 11 bases, leaving 19 bases not matched to a gene. The chain's CDR3 is CASSQGGQGGGKQRAFF. The DNA of the CDR3 is TGCGCCAGCAGCCAAGGAGGGCAGGGGGGTGGAAAGCAAAGGGCTTTCTTT.

The chain uses TRBV30 and TRBJ1-4; D uncertain. The CDR3 runs 14 residues. V lost 0 bases and J 0 bases, leaving 5 bases between the germline ends. Germline V lookup: CDR1 GTSNPN, CDR2 SVGIG (reference sequence). CDR3 DNA: TGTGCCTGGAGTGTGCCTGCAACTAATGAAAAACTGTTTTTT. This gives the protein CAWSVPATNEKLFF. Together with reference TRBV30 and TRBJ1-4, the CDR3 gives the full variable domain: SQTIHQWPATLVQPVGSPLSLECTVEGTSNPNLYWYRQAAGRGLQLLFYSVGIGQISSEVPQNLSASRPQDRQFILSSKKLLLSDSGFYLCAWSVPATNEKLFFGSGTQLSVL.

CDR3 in amino acids: CASSAGAYNEQFF. As DNA, the CDR3 is TGTGCCAGCTCTGCGGGGGCCTACAATGAGCAGTTCTTC. The rearrangement uses TRBV6-5 and TRBJ2-1; TRBD2 matches 7 bases. After removal of 8 bases from V and 2 bases from J, the junction contained 3 bases not matched to a gene. The CDR3 has 13 amino acids. CDR1 is MNHEY and CDR2 is SVGAGI in the germline V gene.

The chain joins TRBV10-3 to TRBJ2-3; the match to TRBD2 covers 9 bases. The V segment lost 10 bases and the J segment 3 bases; nucleotides outside the gene matches: 14. Germline V gene lookup returns CDR1 ENHRY and CDR2 SYGVKD. This CDR3 is built from 16 residues. The CDR3 DNA follows: TGTGCCACCCCGCGGGGGGCGGGGGGGTCGACAGATACGCAGTATTTT. This codes for CATPRGAGGSTDTQYF.

The chain is built from TRBV5-1 and TRBJ1-5; maybe TRBD1 (6 bases). From germline, CDR1 is SGHRS and CDR2 YFSETQ. This CDR3 comprises 15 residues. V lost 2 bases and J lost 0, with 9 bases in between. In DNA form, the CDR3 reads TGCGCCAGCAGCTTACAGGGATCTAGCAATCAGCCCCAGCATTTT. Protein: CASSLQGSSNQPQHF.

The CDR3: CASSPYTVRAFF. Here the CDR3 DNA reads TGTGCCAGCAGCCCTTACACGGTGAGAGCTTTCTTT. The rearrangement joins TRBV5-8 to TRBJ1-1; D remains ambiguous. Per germline, CDR1 SGHTS and CDR2 YDEGEE. The V and J ends lost 4 bases and 10 bases respectively, with 14 bases between them. The CDR3 covers 12 residues.

The genes are TRBV13 and TRBJ2-1, with 7 bases lining up with TRBD2. The V gene's germline CDR1 is PRHDT and CDR2 FYEKMQ (reference sequence). The CDR3 contains 15 residues. The V and J ends lost 3 bases and 4 bases, in that order; junction bases with no gene match: 6. The CDR3 sequence: CASSLDGLGYNEQFF. The CDR3 DNA reads TGTGCCAGCAGCTTGGATGGACTAGGGTACAATGAGCAGTTCTTC.

This CDR3 is CATSDFTASSYNEQFF. In DNA form, the CDR3 reads TGTGCCACCAGTGATTTTACGGCTAGCTCCTACAATGAGCAGTTCTTC. V and J are TRBV24-1 and TRBJ2-1; D gene unclear. The germline V and J ends were trimmed by 1 base and 0 bases, with 9 bases remaining between them. The germline CDR1 and CDR2 sequences are KGHDR and SFDVKD. This CDR3 region has 16 residues.

The chain has TRBV3-1 (or the pseudogene TRBV3-2) and TRBJ1-1, with TRBD1 matching over 7 bases. The germline CDR1 and CDR2 sequences are LGHDT and YNNKEL (reference sequence). V lost 0 bases, J lost 5 bases, and 6 bases stayed unmatched. The CDR3 sequence is 15 residues long. The CDR3 region has the DNA TGTGCCAGCAGCCAAGATCCGAGGGGGCTGACTGAAGCTTTCTTT. This encodes CASSQDPRGLTEAFF.

For the CDR3, the DNA is TGTGCCAGCAGTAAGAACAGGGAATGGGGTGAGCAGTTCTTC. It yields the protein CASSKNREWGEQFF. The chain carries TRBV2 and TRBJ2-1, with D possibly TRBD1 on 6 matching bases. V was pared by 5 bases and J by 9 bases, with 17 bases between. The CDR3 length is 14 residues. Germline lookup yields CDR1 SNHLY and CDR2 FYNNEI.

The chain has TRBV7-8 and TRBJ2-7, with 7 bases identical to TRBD1. Trimming cost V 1 base and J 2 bases; bases outside gene matches: 5. The CDR3 is made up of 15 amino acids. The germline V gene encodes CDR1 SGHVS and CDR2 FQNEAQ. Here the CDR3 reads CASSLGDRSPYEQYF. The CDR3 nucleotides read TGTGCCAGCAGCTTAGGGGACAGAAGTCCCTACGAGCAGTACTTC.